Listed here are 15 T cell receptor beta chains from one sample, sequenced in a study of human T cells and chemical hapten exposure. Described time point: patch test 2, 6 weeks after DPC sensitization. The treatment is: therapeutic diphenylcyclopropenone sensitization with weekly scalp DPC. TCRdb re-analysed the RACE reads in MiXCR, keeping a single row per CDR3 protein. The data contain roughly 380,000 distinct CDR3 sequences, around 6% of them singletons. The sample in question was whole blood, obtained in connection with sensitization to the hapten diphenylcyclopropenone (DPC). Receptors were obtained from a woman between 18 and 29 years old with alopecia areata. Some clones in this sample may be carry-over from other donors' samples.

The rearrangement uses TRBV28 and TRBJ2-7; D not certain. Germline V gene data show CDR1 as MDHEN and CDR2 as SYDVKM. The CDR3 sequence is 12 residues long. Trimming took 7 bases from V and 2 from J, leaving 9 bases between them. DNA for the CDR3: TGTGCCAGCAACGACCAAGCCTACGAGCAGTACTTC. It codes for CASNDQAYEQYF. Filled out from reference TRBV28 and TRBJ2-7, the complete variable domain reads DVKVTQSSRYLVKRTGEKVFLECVQDMDHENMFWYRQDPGLGLRLIYFSYDVKMKEKGDIPEGYSVSREKKERFSLILESASTNQTSMYLCASNDQAYEQYFGPGTRLTVT.

This chain links TRBV7-3 with TRBJ2-2; a weak D match, TRBD1 (5 bases). Trimming pared 4 bases from V and 5 bases from J, leaving 5 bases between. Germline V gene data show CDR1 as SGHTA and CDR2 as FQGTGA. The CDR3 has 12 amino acids. The DNA for the CDR3 is TGTGCCAGCAGCTACAGGACCGGGGAGCTGTTTTTT. Translating gives CASSYRTGELFF.

This clonotype has just a few counts. The chain couples TRBV6-6 to TRBJ2-6; 7 nucleotides align to TRBD1. Per the germline V gene, CDR1 is MNHNY and CDR2 is SVGAGI (reference sequence). V gave up 6 bases and J gave up 0 bases; unmatched junction bases: 8. The CDR3 covers 17 residues. The CDR3 region has the DNA TGTGCCAGCAGCTCGACAGGGACCAGCTCTGGGGCCAACGTCCTGACTTTC. It translates to CASSSTGTSSGANVLTF.

As concerns this clonotype: Relative to the germline gene, one junction end is altered; a read error may explain this. This rearrangement joins TRBV6-2 or TRBV6-3 to TRBJ2-5; 10 nucleotides match TRBD2. The germline CDR1 and CDR2 sequences are MNHEY and SVGEGT. This CDR3 comprises 17 residues. CDR3 sequence reads: CASTYSPAGGPRETQYF. The CDR3 nucleotides are TGTGCCAGCACTTACTCGCCAGCGGGGGGGCCACGAGAGACCCAGTACTTC.

This clonotype was detected many times. The J gene is TRBJ1-2, the V gene TRBV4-1, with 8 bases identical to TRBD1. J gave up 6 bases and V 2 bases, and 8 bases lay outside the gene matches. CDR3 length: 15 residues. CDR1 is MGHRA and CDR2 is YSYEKL in the germline V gene. The CDR3 here is CASSQPRTGSNGYTF. As DNA, the CDR3 is TGCGCCAGCAGCCAACCCCGGACAGGGTCGAATGGCTACACCTTC.

This clonotype was counted many times. The gene calls are TRBV15 and TRBJ1-3; possible D gene TRBD1, 6 bases. V shed 5 bases and J shed 0 bases, with 14 bases lying between them. Looked up from germline, CDR1 is LNHNV and CDR2 is YYDKDF (reference sequence). The CDR3 has 16 amino acids. The CDR3 region has the DNA TGTGCCACCAGCCCGAACCGACAGGACTCTGGAAACACCATATATTTT. Encoded protein: CATSPNRQDSGNTIYF.

The V and J genes are TRBV28 and TRBJ2-1, with D perhaps matching TRBD1 or TRBD2 (5 bases each). The CDR3 length is 14 residues. The germline V and J ends were trimmed by 10 bases and 0 bases, with 13 bases remaining between them. Germline V gene data show CDR1 as MDHEN and CDR2 as SYDVKM. The CDR3 sequence: CATSRDLSYNEQFF. The CDR3 DNA reads as TGTGCCACGAGCAGGGACCTCTCCTACAATGAGCAGTTCTTC.

This clonotype was seen repeatedly, ten times or more. The CDR3, as DNA: TGCAGCGTTGTCTGGGCCGGGACAGCTCTCTCCTACGAGCAGTACTTC. It specifies CSVVWAGTALSYEQYF. V usage is TRBV29-1 and J usage is TRBJ2-7; TRBD1 aligns across 7 bases. Per the germline V gene, CDR1 is SQVTM and CDR2 is ANQGSEA. The junction had 12 bases not matched to a gene; V was cut back by 4 bases and J by 0 bases. The CDR3 extends over 16 amino acids.

This clonotype was detected many times. As DNA, the CDR3 is TGTGCCAGCAGCCAAGGCGCGCTAGCGGGATACGATGAGCAGTTCTTC. It is translated as CASSQGALAGYDEQFF. V is TRBV4-2 and J is TRBJ2-1, with 9 bases fitting TRBD2. The junction had 9 bases not matched to a gene; V was cut back by 1 base and J by 8 bases. CDR3 size: 16 residues. Germline-derived CDR1 and CDR2 are LGHNA and YNFKEQ.

This clonotype was detected many times. V usage is TRBV15 and J usage is TRBJ1-5; unclear D gene. The germline V gene has CDR1 LNHNV and CDR2 YYDKDF (reference sequence). V gave up 3 bases and J gave up 6 bases, with 12 bases separating them. CDR3 length: 14 residues. Written as DNA, the CDR3 is TGTGCCACCAGCAGTGACAACACCGGTCAGCCCCAGCATTTT. It specifies CATSSDNTGQPQHF.

This clonotype has just a few counts. The chain combines TRBV18 with TRBJ1-5, with D unclear. CDR3 length: 14 amino acids. Germline lookup yields CDR1 KGHSH and CDR2 LQKENI. With 4 bases removed from V and 4 bases from J, the gap between germline ends came to 11 bases. The CDR3 region has the DNA TGTGCCAGCTCACAGGACTGGCGGAATCAGCCCCAGCATTTT. Translated, it gives CASSQDWRNQPQHF.

The chain combines TRBV6-5 with TRBJ1-5, with D tentatively TRBD1 (5 bases). The V and J ends lost 2 bases and 0 bases respectively, with 11 bases between them. The germline V gene encodes CDR1 MNHEY and CDR2 SVGAGI. The CDR3 extends over 16 amino acids. CDR3 in DNA: TGTGCCAGCAGTTACAAGGGACCCCCTAGCAATCAGCCCCAGCATTTT. Translated: CASSYKGPPSNQPQHF.

This clonotype was seen ten or more times. The chain employs TRBV7-9 and TRBJ1-1, with 8 bases aligning to TRBD1. The CDR3 has 15 residues. V trimming: 1 base; J trimming: 4 bases; junction bases outside the gene matches: 5. CDR1 and CDR2 (germline): SEHNR, FQNEAQ (reference sequence). The chain's CDR3 is CASSLGSGQGTEAFF. The CDR3 DNA sequence: TGTGCCAGCAGCTTAGGGTCAGGACAGGGCACTGAAGCTTTCTTT.

CDR3 in DNA: TGTGCCATCAGTGATAGTGGCAGGGGAGGGGGCCTCGGCTACAATGAGCAGTTCTTC. Its translation is CAISDSGRGGGLGYNEQFF. The chain employs TRBV10-3 and TRBJ2-1; possibly TRBD1 or TRBD2 for D (7 bases each). Germline CDR1 reads ENHRY; CDR2 reads SYGVKD. The CDR3 loop spans 19 amino acids. Trimming shortened V by 3 bases and J by 3 bases, and 24 bases separated the two germline ends.

This clonotype was counted a few times. This chain uses TRBV7-8 with TRBJ2-3; 7 nucleotides agree with TRBD2. Germline V gives CDR1 SGHVS, CDR2 FQNEAQ. This CDR3 is 16 amino acids long. The V and J ends lost 2 bases and 1 base, in that order; junction bases with no gene match: 6. CDR3 DNA: TGTGCCAGCAGCTTATTGGTTGGGGGGGGCACAGATACGCAGTATTTT. This encodes CASSLLVGGGTDTQYF.